This passage covers 2 T cell receptor beta chains from one sample sequenced in a study of Ad26.COV2.S vaccination and SARS-CoV-2 variants (dated by TCRdb to the early 2020s). Interpreted using the paper, the time point label stands for: individuals recovered from natural SARS-CoV-2 infection. Libraries came from the immunoSEQ multiplex PCR assay. The immuneACCESS repertoire file appears here via TCRdb, limited to in-frame rearrangements. These files lack a portion of the clones; in checked studies, under half of the deficit traces to unresolved V genes, and the cause of the others is not known. Here the sample has just over 350,000 clones; roughly nine tenths occur a single time. Around 4% of the sample comes from the top ten. Sequencing used peripheral blood, obtained after recovery from COVID-19. The receptors were sampled from a human donor who had recovered from COVID-19.

V gene TRBV9 combines with J gene TRBJ2-5; 8 nucleotides agree with TRBD2. CDR3 length: 14 amino acids. CDR1 and CDR2 (germline): SGDLS, YYNGEE. The V gene end was trimmed by 4 bases and the J gene end by 1 base; junction bases not matched to a gene: 3. CDR3 loop: CASSPGGLQETQYF. The CDR3 nucleotides read TGTGCCAGCAGCCCGGGGGGGCTCCAAGAGACCCAGTACTTC.

This chain connects TRBV6-1 to TRBJ2-3; possibly TRBD1 for D (5 bases). Between the trimmed V and J ends, which lost 0 bases and 3 bases, there was a span of 13 bases. CDR3 length equals 16 residues. In germline, CDR1 is MNHNS, CDR2 SASEGT. Here the CDR3 reads CASSEAVKGWTDTQYF. The CDR3 nucleotides are TGTGCCAGCAGTGAAGCCGTAAAGGGGTGGACAGATACGCAGTATTTT.